This record looks at one T cell receptor beta chain sequence and its context. The antigen is not known. These data are taken from a study of radiation and T cells in renal cell carcinoma. Study-level findings and limits: Only small tumor regions of about 1.1 g were sampled. Top 100 clonotypes averaged about 50% in irradiated versus around 45% in nephrectomy-only tumors.

Germline CDR1 is SGHDT and CDR2 is YYEEEE. Unmatched junction bases numbered 2, after V lost 2 bases and J lost 5 bases. The CDR3 extends over 13 amino acids. The table came from immunoSEQ multiplex PCR; TCRdb's copy has only in-frame clones and leaves some out. The table records 18,000 or so clones, about 61% of them present only once. This sample's treatment: treatment-naive control, cytoreductive nephrectomy. The patient's renal cell carcinoma had clear cell pathology. This sequence was found in a man between 45 and 60 years old with renal cell carcinoma. The specimen comprised tumor tissue, sampled from a patient whose treatment was nephrectomy without radiotherapy. The rearrangement joins TRBV5-6 to TRBJ1-2; 8 positions match TRBD1. This chain's CDR3 is CASSFGQGYGYTF. The CDR3 bases are TGTGCCAGCAGCTTCGGACAGGGTTATGGCTACACCTTC.